These 14 T cell receptor beta chains came from one sample sequenced in a study of shared clonotypes between healthy human individuals. Positively selected for CCR7, the CD45RO-negative cells used as naive CD8 cells excluded terminally differentiated effector memory CD45RA+ cells. Sequenced by immunoSEQ multiplex PCR; TCRdb stores in-frame clones only, minus some. Here the sample spans fewer than 850,000 clones, 90% to 97% being singletons. The sequencing sample was made of naive CD8+ T cells sorted from blood. The source of these receptors is a man aged 30-40 years in good health.

This chain connects TRBV27 to TRBJ2-1; D possibly matches TRBD1 or TRBD2 (5 bases each). CDR1 is MNHEY and CDR2 is SMNVEV in the germline V gene (reference sequence). V was trimmed by 5 bases and J by 8 bases, leaving 13 bases between them. The CDR3 covers 13 residues. The CDR3, as DNA: TGTGCCAGCAGTCCCGGACGGGGCTATGAGCAGTTCTTC. Its protein is CASSPGRGYEQFF.

As for this clone: Within the sample, other DNA sequences also encode this same CDR3. The rearrangement joins TRBV27 to TRBJ2-7; D is unclear. The ends were cut back, 3 bases at V and 0 bases at J, with 9 bases in the middle. CDR1 and CDR2 from the germline V gene are MNHEY and SMNVEV (reference sequence). The CDR3 runs to 14 residues. CDR3 loop: CASSLRLSSYEQYF. CDR3 in DNA: TGTGCCAGCAGTTTGCGCCTAAGCTCCTACGAGCAGTACTTC.

The CDR3 is CASSGDQGTLGGYTF. The CDR3 DNA reads as TGTGCCAGCAGCGGAGATCAGGGCACACTAGGGGGCTACACCTTC. V and J are TRBV9 and TRBJ1-2, with D tentatively TRBD1 (5 bases). CDR1 SGDLS and CDR2 YYNGEE come from the germline V gene. Trimming removed 3 bases from V and 8 bases from J, with 20 bases in between. The length of the CDR3 is 15 residues.

The chain carries TRBV18 and TRBJ1-2, with D tentatively TRBD1 (6 bases). The CDR3 contains 17 residues. Trimming pared 0 bases from V and 4 bases from J, leaving 18 bases between. Germline CDR1 KGHSH, CDR2 LQKENI. CDR3 DNA: TGTGCCAGCTCACCACCGGACTCGGGGGGCGCAGTCTATGGCTACACCTTC. Translating it yields CASSPPDSGGAVYGYTF.

The V call is TRBV28, the J call TRBJ1-1, with 7 positions matching TRBD1. This CDR3 has 14 amino acids. Germline-derived CDR1 and CDR2 are MDHEN and SYDVKM. With V trimmed by 6 bases and J by 3 bases, 7 bases remained unmatched. Here the CDR3 DNA reads TGTGCCAGCAGCCCGACAGGGTTGGACACTGAAGCTTTCTTT. This codes for CASSPTGLDTEAFF. Complete variable domain (other parts from reference TRBV28 and TRBJ1-1): DVKVTQSSRYLVKRTGEKVFLECVQDMDHENMFWYRQDPGLGLRLIYFSYDVKMKEKGDIPEGYSVSREKKERFSLILESASTNQTSMYLCASSPTGLDTEAFFGQGTRLTVV.

The J gene is TRBJ2-5, the V gene TRBV7-8, with D unresolved. V was cut by 5 bases and J by 4 bases, with 11 bases left in between. The V gene's germline CDR1 is SGHVS and CDR2 FQNEAQ. This CDR3 has 13 residues. The chain's CDR3 is CASSTRTRETQYF. In nucleotides, the CDR3 is TGTGCCAGCAGCACCCGGACGAGAGAGACCCAGTACTTC.

Written as DNA, the CDR3 is TGCAGCGCTCACGACAGTTTGGACACTGAAGCTTTCTTT. This gives the protein CSAHDSLDTEAFF. The rearrangement joins TRBV29-1 to TRBJ1-1; possibly TRBD1 for D (5 bases). Germline values: CDR1 SQVTM, CDR2 ANQGSEA. The CDR3 runs to 13 residues. V shed 7 bases and J shed 3 bases, with 15 bases lying between them.

This clone showed up just once. The chain couples TRBV10-2 to TRBJ2-7; maybe TRBD1 (6 bases). This CDR3 contains 14 residues. Germline CDR1 reads WSHSY; CDR2 reads SAAADI. The ends were cut back, 8 bases at V and 2 bases at J, with 16 bases in the middle. The CDR3 coding sequence is TGCGCCAGCTCTGAGGGGGTTGCTGCCTACGAGCAGTACTTC. Protein: CASSEGVAAYEQYF.

The V call is TRBV25-1, the J call TRBJ1-5; no definite D call. The CDR3 is 14 amino acids. CDR1 MGHDK and CDR2 SYGVNS come from the germline V gene. V gave up 2 bases and J gave up 4 bases, with 9 bases separating them. The CDR3 here is CASSEIGINQPQHF. CDR3 DNA sequence: TGTGCCAGCAGTGAAATCGGAATTAATCAGCCCCAGCATTTT.

The gene calls are TRBV6-1 and TRBJ2-7, with TRBD2 matching 7 bases. Germline CDR1 and CDR2: MNHNS and SASEGT. V gave up 10 bases and J gave up 0 bases; unmatched junction bases: 12. The CDR3 length is 15 residues. CDR3 in amino acids: CATLKERGVSYEQYF. The DNA of the CDR3 is TGTGCCACCCTCAAAGAGCGGGGTGTCTCCTACGAGCAGTACTTC.

CDR3 sequence: CASSQVDRGAETQYF. The CDR3 nucleotides are TGCGCCAGCAGCCAAGTGGACAGGGGCGCAGAGACCCAGTACTTC. The chain is built from TRBV4-1 and TRBJ2-5, with 9 bases matching TRBD1. This CDR3 has 15 amino acids. Germline V gives CDR1 MGHRA, CDR2 YSYEKL. The trim removed 1 base at V and 4 bases at J, leaving 4 bases unmatched.

This chain connects TRBV7-6 to TRBJ2-3; 9 nucleotides align to TRBD2. CDR1 is SGHVS and CDR2 is FNYEAQ in the germline V gene. After removal of 5 bases from V and 8 bases from J, the junction contained 8 bases not matched to a gene. CDR3 size: 14 residues. In nucleotides, the CDR3 is TGTGCCAGCAGCCCTGGACTAGCGCGGAGTACGCAGTATTTT. Translated: CASSPGLARSTQYF.

The chain combines TRBV11-2 with TRBJ2-1, with D hard to call. Germline values: CDR1 SGHAT, CDR2 FQNNGV. There are 17 residues in the CDR3. V lost 1 base to trimming and J lost 0 bases, with 13 bases between them. The CDR3 sequence is CASSLVWPPSSYNEQFF. For the CDR3, the DNA is TGTGCCAGCAGCTTAGTCTGGCCTCCGAGCTCCTACAATGAGCAGTTCTTC.

The rearrangement joins TRBV5-1 to TRBJ2-1; tentative D call: TRBD2 (6 bases). The V gene's germline CDR1 is SGHRS and CDR2 YFSETQ. Trimming stripped 0 bases from V and 9 bases from J, with 28 bases between. CDR3 length: 19 residues. CDR3 sequence reads: CASSLGPLASEHTTGEQFF. The DNA for the CDR3 is TGCGCCAGCAGCTTGGGCCCTCTGGCTAGCGAGCATACTACAGGTGAGCAGTTCTTC.